This TCR beta chain was retrieved from a study of beta chain features in type 1 diabetes (dated by TCRdb to 2016 to 2019). General notes on the study: Mean age, gender distribution, total cell number and subset yield did not differ between patients and healthy donors. Across all samples, approximately 98,000,000 sorted cells were examined, and cell number per subset correlated strongly with RNA yield. In the study, recently diagnosed type 1 diabetes patients and matched healthy donors were compared on the TCRB repertoires of their sorted circulating CD4+ T cell subsets. Regulatory and stem cell-like memory subsets were obtained from only 8 patients and roughly 8 healthy donors, while naive and central memory subsets were obtained from all 28 donors.

The entire amount of isolated RNA was reverse transcribed using the High Capacity cDNA Reverse Transcription Kit, so the sequenced TCRB transcripts were expressed ones. Survey-depth immunoSEQ sequencing was performed on stem cell-like memory T cell samples, with an average of roughly 930,000 total reads per sample. After sorted cells were lysed in RLT buffer, RNA was extracted with DNase-treated RNeasy Micro or Mini kits, with the choice depending on cell number. To prevent cross-contamination, each cell subset was processed individually, whereas patient and healthy donor samples were processed jointly. TCRB sequences were amplified from cDNA with the immunoSEQ multiplex PCR, producing 87-bp fragments spanning the CDR3 region. Sequencing of the amplicons was performed on the Illumina HiSeq platform. Per the source publication's procedure: Synthetic template baselines were used to correct PCR bias computationally, reads within Hamming distance 2 were collapsed, and singletons that could not be merged were discarded. Reads were aligned to IMGT to assign V, D and J genes, CDR3 length, and insertions or deletions at six rearrangement sites. Clonotype counts were normalized to sorted cell number within each subset before computing true diversity and Gini coefficients with the tcR R package. Repertoire sharing was quantified using the overlap coefficient calculated on TCRB nucleotide sequences. TCRdb's version of the immuneACCESS table is confined to in-frame rearrangements and falls short of the full clone set. An unresolved V gene accounts for under half of the shortfall where checked; the remainder is of unknown origin. The DNA gave D and trimming, while V, J and clone size come from that table. This sample has approximately 120,000 clones in its table, and about two fifths of those were observed once. 0.06% to 0.075% of the sample is in the top ten clones.

With regard to this clone: Its antigen is still unknown. No much larger clone is present one base from it, and per-base qualities are unavailable.

Each donor gave one peripheral blood draw, averaging roughly 100 mL, which was collected into heparinised tubes. A BD FACSAria II was used to sort naive, central memory, regulatory and stem cell-like memory CD4+ T cells with a panel that included CD45RO, CCR7, CD25, CD127, CD95 and CD27. Purity was above 98% for every sorted population. PBMCs were isolated right away by Lymphoprep density gradient centrifugation and were stained directly, without culture. So that batch effects would be minimized, each experiment stained and sorted samples in pairs, pairing one healthy donor with one patient. The CDR3 has 15 amino acids, counting the end cysteine and phenylalanine. The read is trimmed to its CDR3 DNA, 45 bases read in frame from base 1. At the junction V is shortened by 1 base and J by 4 bases; bases outside the gene matches: 7. From a lookup of the germline V gene, CDR1 and CDR2 are SGHRS and YFSETQ.

On the study overall, not on this receptor specifically: Type 1 diabetes patients showed a moderate but significant shortening of TCRB CDR3 length in all four CD4+ subsets. The naive, central memory and regulatory TCRB repertoires appeared to resemble one another more closely among patients than among healthy donors. At VDJ recombination sites, type 1 diabetes patients had fewer insertions and more deleted nucleotides, which implies abnormalities in thymic rearrangement. PCR may preferentially amplify shorter templates, but because patient and control samples were amplified and corrected together, any resulting skew would affect both groups equally. HLA sub-analyses involved small numbers of individuals, so any influence of HLA type on TCRB rearrangement remained unresolved. Because cDNA was sequenced instead of genomic DNA, highly expressing activated cells could be over-represented, though the groups showed no difference in activation or CD3 levels.

This receptor was obtained from a woman between 18 and 30 years old in good health. Recombination connected TRBV5-1 to TRBJ2-7, with 8 bases matching TRBD1. Sequenced material: stem cell memory CD4+ T cells from blood. The cell subset or site label on this specimen signifies: stem cell-like memory CD4+ T cells. The DNA sequence is as follows: TGCGCCAGCAGCTTGTCCGGGACAGGCCAATACGAGCAGTACTTC. Its protein product is CASSLSGTGQYEQYF. Reference TRBV5-1 and TRBJ2-7 proteins supply the regions before and after the CDR3; the full variable domain is: KAGVTQTPRYLIKTRGQQVTLSCSPISGHRSVSWYQQTPGQGLQFLFEYFSETQRNKGNFPGRFSGRQFSNSRSEMNVSTLELGDSALYLCASSLSGTGQYEQYFGPGTRLTVT.